This T cell receptor beta chain was sequenced for a study of blood T cell repertoires in COVID-19. Whole-study context: The United States, Italy and Spain were the sources of the acute and convalescent COVID-19 samples. Sample material is recorded as cDNA or gDNA derived from T cells, B-cell-depleted T cells, or PBMCs.

TCRdb's table, derived via immunoSEQ multiplex PCR, lists solely in-frame clones and lacks some. The sample includes 150,000 to 200,000 clones, about four fifths of them seen just once. The CDR3 runs 13 residues. The germline V gene has CDR1 MNHEY and CDR2 SVGAGI. V was shortened by 7 bases and J by 6 bases, with 13 bases between the two germline ends. The genes are TRBV6-5 and TRBJ1-5; D might be TRBD1 (6 bases). Sequenced input: peripheral blood. The clonotype was recovered from a woman older than 75 with acute or convalescent COVID-19. CDR3 sequence: CASTNRVTQPQHF. In DNA form, the CDR3 reads TGTGCCAGCACCAACAGGGTTACTCAGCCCCAGCATTTT.